This TCR beta chain stems from a study of T-cell reconstitution after alpha-beta-depleted transplantation in children. Study-level results: Surviving recipient T cells and thymic progenitors underlay high day-60 TCRbeta diversity in some patients. It was reported that alpha-beta T cells came from several hundred expanded graft clones (about two months after transplant).

Preparation of the TCRbeta library used unique molecular identifiers. TCRdb re-derived calls from the PCR reads in MiXCR, one entry per CDR3 protein. The top ten hold 6.3% of the sample, which has 220,000 or so distinct CDR3 sequences, around 7.5% seen once. This CDR3 region has 16 residues. V gave up 3 bases and J gave up 7 bases, with 19 bases separating them. Germline lookup yields CDR1 SGHRS and CDR2 YFSETQ. Points on this clonotype: Its antigen is unidentified.

Material: PBMCs, mostly from graft donor cells, obtained 180 days after TCRalphabeta/CD19-depleted stem cell transplant. The TCR originated in a male patient younger than 18 who had a stem cell transplant for acute lymphoblastic leukemia, so the T cells may come from the graft donor. The V gene is TRBV5-1, the J gene TRBJ1-4, with D possibly being TRBD1 (5 bases). CDR3 sequence (DNA): TGCGCCAGCAGCTCGGGAGAGGGGCCCGTGAGTGAAAAACTGTTTTTT. Encoded protein: CASSSGEGPVSEKLFF. Looking up the rest from reference TRBV5-1 and TRBJ1-4 gives the full variable domain: KAGVTQTPRYLIKTRGQQVTLSCSPISGHRSVSWYQQTPGQGLQFLFEYFSETQRNKGNFPGRFSGRQFSNSRSEMNVSTLELGDSALYLCASSSGEGPVSEKLFFGSGTQLSVL.